The source of this TCR beta chain is a study of early T cells in non-severe SARS-CoV-2 infection listed by TCRdb under 2021. As for the study more broadly: Bulk RNA from unsorted whole blood was used for TCR sequencing, so alpha and beta chains could not be paired. The investigation overall reported the following: VDJdb matching was skewed toward anti-spike CD8 responses and likely underestimated virus-specific expansions, missing private and CD4 specificities.

The protocol used for the library was 5' RACE. Sequencer: NextSeq 500. Unique molecular identifiers were attached to individual cDNA molecules in the TCR library protocol so that sequencing error and PCR bias could be corrected. TCR alpha and beta chains were both sequenced, and the abundances of alpha and beta sequences in each sample were closely correlated with each other. As for the original processing: Decombinator V4 was used to annotate TCR sequences for V gene, J gene and CDR3. TCRs were defined as expanded if a significant change between any two time points was detected under a Poisson model with p below 0.0001. TCR abundances were normalised to the total number of TCRs sequenced in each sample and reported as counts per million. MAIT TCRs were defined by TRAV1-2 paired with TRAJ12, TRAJ20 or TRAJ33, and iNKT TCRs by TRAV10 paired with TRAJ18. A search of VDJdb, accessed on 1 November 2021, was run for TCRs annotated to CMV, EBV and SARS-CoV-2, with TCRs annotated for multiple antigens excluded. TCRdb took the public reads, trimmed them with fastp at Q25, ran MiXCR for clone calling and kept in-frame beta chains. Under each unique CDR3 protein, matching rows form one entry showing the most common genes and DNA. TCRdb's processing, not the authors', yielded these V and J calls. The sample table holds some 64,000 distinct CDR3 sequences, of which less than 20% were seen once. The biggest ten clones account for more than 7.5% of the sample.

From cysteine to phenylalanine, the CDR3 is 14 amino acids long. Only the CDR3 DNA stays, 42 bases, in frame from base 1. The germline V gene gives CDR1 as MNHEY and CDR2 as SVGAGI. Between the V and J ends, shortened by 7 bases and 7 bases respectively, the junction contains 14 bases. This clonotype was observed a handful of times. Its antigen specificity is not known. The input lacks base qualities; no much larger clone sits a single base away. This was a case-control study nested in a cohort of healthcare workers in London, UK, who had nasopharyngeal swab PCR tests and blood samples taken every week. Between 23 and 31 March 2020, the week of the UK lockdown, healthcare workers were enrolled and then followed up weekly for as long as 16 weeks.

This clonotype was obtained from an adult who was a healthcare worker with PCR-confirmed SARS-CoV-2 infection or an uninfected control (not recorded which). The receptor chain draws on TRBV6-5 and TRBJ1-6, with TRBD1 perhaps the D gene, on 6 matching bases. This material consisted of whole blood, taken at baseline. The DNA is as follows: TGTGCCAGCACCTACAGGGCACAGAATTCACCCCTCCACTTT. Its protein is CASTYRAQNSPLHF.